The 20 T cell receptor beta chains below come from one sample, sequenced in a study of T cell responses to AZD1222 COVID-19 vaccine. The repertoire was sequenced with immunoSEQ multiplex PCR; TCRdb's copy has only in-frame clones and lacks some. The data hold around 74,000 clones, with around 92% observed a single time. The specimen comprised peripheral blood, sampled on day 0 of MenACWY control vaccination. These receptor sequences come from an adult in good health.

The J gene is TRBJ1-4, the V gene TRBV10-3; D unresolved. CDR3 length: 15 residues. V was trimmed by 0 bases and J by 5 bases, leaving 10 bases between them. Per germline, CDR1 ENHRY and CDR2 SYGVKD. The CDR3 nucleotides read TGTGCCATCAGTGAGTCGAGCGGGGTCAATGAAAAACTGTTTTTT. As protein: CAISESSGVNEKLFF.

This sequence joins TRBV7-9 and TRBJ2-7; 11 nucleotides align to TRBD2. CDR3 size: 17 residues. Germline CDR1 and CDR2: SEHNR and FQNEAQ (reference sequence). V shed 1 base and J 7 bases; nucleotides not matched to a gene: 12. The CDR3 sequence: CASSLGGETSGKAEQYF. The CDR3 bases are TGTGCCAGCAGCTTAGGGGGGGAGACTAGCGGGAAGGCGGAGCAGTACTTC.

This rearrangement joins TRBV9 to TRBJ2-2; D remains unclear. The V gene's germline CDR1 is SGDLS and CDR2 YYNGEE. This CDR3 is built from 13 residues. Trimming stripped 3 bases from V and 5 bases from J, with 8 bases between. The CDR3 reads CASSAAWTGELFF. CDR3 nucleotide sequence: TGTGCCAGCAGCGCCGCCTGGACCGGGGAGCTGTTTTTT.

The chain couples TRBV11-2 to TRBJ1-1; TRBD1 might be the D (6 bases). Trimming removed 2 bases from V and 5 bases from J, with 12 bases in between. In germline, CDR1 is SGHAT, CDR2 FQNNGV. The CDR3 runs 14 residues. The CDR3 region is CASSLQGLETEAFF. CDR3 DNA sequence: TGTGCCAGCAGCTTACAGGGGCTCGAGACTGAAGCTTTCTTT.

The chain carries TRBV6-5 and TRBJ1-6; D gene uncertain. In germline, CDR1 is MNHEY, CDR2 SVGAGI. V lost 7 bases, J lost 8 bases, and 18 bases lay in between. This CDR3 has 15 amino acids. The CDR3 DNA reads as TGTGCCAGCACCAGAAAAGTGGATTCGGATTCACCCCTCCACTTT. It is translated as CASTRKVDSDSPLHF.

The chain links TRBV28 to TRBJ1-2, with D possibly being TRBD1 (6 bases). The CDR3 is made up of 12 amino acids. Per the germline V gene, CDR1 is MDHEN and CDR2 is SYDVKM. V dropped 5 bases and J dropped 8 bases, with 12 bases sitting between them. CDR3 DNA sequence: TGTGCCAGCAGTGGACAGTTTGGCGGCTACACCTTC. Translated: CASSGQFGGYTF.

This clone was detected only once. The CDR3 protein is CASSSGQNYGYTF. Written as DNA, the CDR3 is TGTGCCAGCAGTTCGGGACAGAACTATGGCTACACCTTC. The V call is TRBV28, the J call TRBJ1-2; 7 bases are a match to TRBD1. CDR1 is MDHEN, CDR2 SYDVKM, per germline. This CDR3 spans 13 amino acids. Trimming removed 4 bases from V and 2 bases from J; junction bases left unmatched: 1.

The genes are TRBV2 and TRBJ2-1, with 10 positions matching TRBD2. The CDR3 has 14 amino acids. The V and J ends lost 6 bases and 9 bases, in that order; junction bases with no gene match: 8. Germline CDR1 SNHLY, CDR2 FYNNEI. The CDR3 region is CASSRLGTSVEQFF. The CDR3 nucleotides read TGTGCCAGCAGCAGATTAGGGACTAGCGTTGAGCAGTTCTTC.

The chain carries TRBV7-2 and TRBJ1-1, with 8 bases aligning to TRBD1. The CDR3 runs to 15 residues. Germline lookup yields CDR1 SGHTA and CDR2 FQGNSA. With V trimmed by 2 bases and J by 3 bases, 5 bases remained unmatched. The CDR3 protein is CASSLITGGDTEAFF. Here the CDR3 DNA reads TGTGCCAGCAGCTTAATTACAGGGGGGGACACTGAAGCTTTCTTT.

The chain carries TRBV6-1 and TRBJ1-5; D unclear. Trimming cost V 1 base and J 4 bases, with 11 bases left between them. The CDR3 has 15 residues. Germline V gene lookup returns CDR1 MNHNS and CDR2 SASEGT. In DNA, the CDR3 is TGTGCCAGCAGTGAAGGAGGCAGGAGAAATCAGCCCCAGCATTTT. It encodes CASSEGGRRNQPQHF.

The chain couples TRBV24-1 to TRBJ2-3; TRBD2 matches at 7 bases. Germline values: CDR1 KGHDR, CDR2 SFDVKD. The CDR3 covers 14 residues. After removal of 4 bases from V and 2 bases from J, the junction contained 2 bases not matched to a gene. CDR3 protein: CATSDRGVTDTQYF. CDR3 sequence (DNA): TGTGCCACCAGTGACCGGGGGGTCACAGATACGCAGTATTTT.

The chain recombines TRBV7-9 with TRBJ2-1; D is uncertain. V gave up 1 base and J gave up 15 bases, with 16 bases separating them. The length of the CDR3 is 13 residues. Germline V gene lookup returns CDR1 SEHNR and CDR2 FQNEAQ (reference sequence). The CDR3 region has the DNA TGTGCCAGCAGCTTAGACCCGGTCGGGTTATGGTTCTTC. This sequence encodes CASSLDPVGLWFF.

The chain employs TRBV19 and TRBJ1-5; D call uncertain. Germline V CDR1 and CDR2: LNHDA, SQIVND (reference sequence). V was pared by 7 bases and J by 3 bases, with 16 bases between. The CDR3 loop spans 15 amino acids. The CDR3 loop reads CASTHVDTDNQPQHF. CDR3 in DNA: TGTGCCAGTACCCACGTGGATACCGACAATCAGCCCCAGCATTTT.

V usage is TRBV7-9 and J usage is TRBJ1-5; tentative D call: TRBD1 (5 bases). Germline assignment: CDR1 SEHNR and CDR2 FQNEAQ (reference sequence). CDR3 length: 14 amino acids. The V end lost 8 bases, the J end lost 4 bases, and 15 bases lay between the germline ends. The DNA of the CDR3 is TGTGCCAGCGCCCCCGGGACCGCAAATCAGCCCCAGCATTTT. Residues: CASAPGTANQPQHF.

This chain connects TRBV9 to TRBJ2-3; TRBD1 agrees at 11 bases. Germline assignment: CDR1 SGDLS and CDR2 YYNGEE. Trimming cost V 4 bases and J 3 bases; bases outside gene matches: 10. The CDR3 has 17 residues. CDR3 sequence (DNA): TGTGCCAGCAGCTTACGACCGGGACAGGGGGGTACAGATACGCAGTATTTT. Amino acid sequence: CASSLRPGQGGTDTQYF.

V is TRBV30 and J is TRBJ1-2; a possible D gene is TRBD1 (6 bases). The ends were cut back, 2 bases at V and 2 bases at J, with 15 bases in the middle. Per the germline V gene, CDR1 is GTSNPN and CDR2 is SVGIG (reference sequence). This CDR3 comprises 15 residues. In DNA, the CDR3 is TGTGCCTGGAGTCGGGCCAGGGGTGCAAACTATGGCTACACCTTC. It specifies CAWSRARGANYGYTF.

V usage is TRBV6-5 and J usage is TRBJ1-2; TRBD1 might be the D (6 bases). Germline CDR1 and CDR2: MNHEY and SVGAGI. The CDR3 has 15 residues. The V end was cut by 7 bases, the J end by 8 bases, with 23 bases between. CDR3 bases: TGTGCCAGCAATCCTGGGGGGGGCGCGGTCGACGGCTACACCTTC. Encoded protein: CASNPGGGAVDGYTF.

The chain uses TRBV6-6 and TRBJ1-1; D gene ambiguous. V gave up 8 bases and J gave up 4 bases, with 11 bases separating them. From germline, CDR1 is MNHNY and CDR2 SVGAGI (reference sequence). The CDR3 runs to 12 residues. CDR3 coding DNA: TGTGCCAGCGGGCAAGCAGGCACTGAAGCTTTCTTT. It specifies CASGQAGTEAFF.

The CDR3 is CSVDRGHGYTF. Written as DNA, the CDR3 is TGCAGCGTTGATCGGGGGCACGGCTACACCTTC. The chain links TRBV29-1 to TRBJ1-2, with a weak D call TRBD1 (6 bases). V gave up 3 bases and J gave up 8 bases, with 10 bases separating them. Per the germline V gene, CDR1 is SQVTM and CDR2 is ANQGSEA. The CDR3 runs to 11 residues.

The genes are TRBV7-9 and TRBJ2-1; 8 bases are shared with TRBD2. V shed 3 bases, J shed 10 bases, and the junction held 11 bases outside the gene matches. The CDR3 contains 15 residues. Germline V lookup: CDR1 SEHNR, CDR2 FQNEAQ (reference sequence). For the CDR3, the DNA is TGTGCCAGCAGCTTCCTCGGGACTAGGGTAATCGAGCAGTTCTTC. Protein product: CASSFLGTRVIEQFF. The whole variable domain, remainder taken from reference TRBV7-9 and TRBJ2-1, is DTGVSQNPRHKITKRGQNVTFRCDPISEHNRLYWYRQTLGQGPEFLTYFQNEAQLEKSRLLSDRFSAERPKGSFSTLEIQRTEQGDSAMYLCASSFLGTRVIEQFFGPGTRLTVL.